This TCR beta chain emerged from a study of blood T cell repertoires in COVID-19 (dated by TCRdb to about 2020). The study in broad terms: The collaborator samples originated in the United States, Italy and Spain and spanned the acute and convalescent phases of COVID-19. Subjects who had been exposed to COVID-19, were actively infected with it, or had recovered from it provided the deeply sampled blood TCRbeta repertoires that made up the dataset. Samples were obtained from the ongoing ImmuneRACE study (first 160 participants) and from approximately 1,200 subjects provided by 6 global collaborators. The material from the prospective study consisted of cDNA or gDNA derived from T cells, B-cell-depleted T cells, or PBMCs. Where available, HLA class I and class II types were taken from metadata supplied by the sample provider and were not determined by assay-based typing. The repertoires were released in a freely available public database meant as a resource for research on the immune response to SARS-CoV-2. A de-identified subject ID, COVID-19 status, age in years and sex were almost always included in the sample metadata. What the authors observed across the whole study: Clinical and demographic metadata were provided uncurated, with the amount varying by source and participant.

This clone was counted between two and nine times. The target of this receptor is not known. No clone much larger than this one lies a single base away; base qualities are absent. The germline V gene encodes CDR1 MNHEY and CDR2 SMNVEV (reference sequence). At the junction V is shortened by 4 bases and J by 2 bases, with 6 bases in between. The CDR3 sequence holds 13 residues, the cysteine and phenylalanine included. Only CDR3 DNA is held: 39 bases, read in frame from base 1. Whole blood was collected in K2EDTA tubes by collaborating institutions according to the institutions' own protocols. For TCRbeta analysis, collaborator samples were shipped as frozen whole blood, as isolated PBMCs, or as DNA extracted from either sample type. TCRbeta CDR3 regions were amplified from genomic DNA using the immunoSEQ Assay, a bias-controlled multiplex PCR. Per the original workflow: Nucleated cell counts per sample were estimated from amplification of reference gene primers within the assay. To quantify the absolute abundance of each unique TCRbeta CDR3 rearrangement, sequence reads were collapsed and filtered. For each sample, productive Simpson clonality was calculated as the square root of Simpson's diversity index across productive rearrangements. TCRdb stores this immuneACCESS table with in-frame sequences only. Part of the clones is absent; in the studies checked, under half of the shortfall reflects unresolved V genes, and no reason is known for the rest. The V and J calls and clone size come from that table; D and trimming were worked out from the DNA. This sample has 80,000 to 100,000 clones in its table, and 82% of those were observed once. Roughly a tenth of the sample comes from the top ten.

Sample: peripheral blood. The sequence joins TRBV27 to TRBJ2-1, with the D gene too uncertain to name. The TCR was taken from a man between 70 and 80 years old with active or convalescent COVID-19. DNA sequence: TGTGCCAGCAGTTCCGCGGCCTACAATGAGCAGTTCTTC. It is translated as CASSSAAYNEQFF.